This entry concerns a single TCR beta chain. Its antigen is unidentified. Clones were read by immunoSEQ multiplex PCR, and TCRdb kept only the in-frame ones, dropping some. The sample holds fewer than 30,000 clones; 90% to 95% are singletons and the top ten take 0.75% to 0.95%. The source of the sample is a study of graft-versus-host responses after intestinal transplantation. At the level of the study: Anti-thymocyte globulin induction was given to all recipients, followed by tacrolimus and steroids for roughly 3 years.

Study-level points and caveats: An association linked early post-transplant HvG declines with peak circulating GvH clone levels. Some GvH clones were seen earlier in gut or blood, suggesting intestinal origin.

Germline loops: CDR1 MNHEY, CDR2 SMNVEV (reference sequence). V was pared by 5 bases and J by 2 bases, with 15 bases between. This CDR3 contains 16 residues. The clonotype originates from a human patient who received an intestinal transplant, so some T cells may come from the graft donor. Here the sequenced sample was PBMCs, taken roughly 32 days after intestinal transplant. J is TRBJ2-2 and V is TRBV27, with a weak D call TRBD2 (7 bases). In nucleotides, the CDR3 is TGTGCCAGCAGTCTTCCCGGGGGGCTTAACACCGGGGAGCTGTTTTTT. This translates into CASSLPGGLNTGELFF.